A single sample is the source of the 19 T cell receptor beta chains below, sequenced in a study of blood T cell repertoires in COVID-19. Here immunoSEQ multiplex PCR was the method, and the copy in TCRdb shows in-frame clones only, minus some. Found here are 130,000 to 150,000 clones, around 91% of them singletons; the top ten hold roughly 13%. Sequences were obtained from peripheral blood. The receptors derive from a man in his late teens or twenties with COVID-19, enrolled during active disease.

This chain links TRBV6-5 with TRBJ2-1; 8 bases agree with TRBD2. V shed 6 bases, J shed 6 bases, and the junction held 4 bases outside the gene matches. Germline CDR1 MNHEY, CDR2 SVGAGI. The CDR3 has 13 amino acids. The CDR3 here is CASRLGLANEQFF. As DNA, the CDR3 is TGTGCCAGCAGACTCGGACTAGCCAATGAGCAGTTCTTC.

The V gene is TRBV13, the J gene TRBJ2-5, with TRBD2 matching over 14 bases. Trimming cost V 4 bases and J 4 bases; bases outside gene matches: 11. Germline CDR1 is PRHDT and CDR2 is FYEKMQ (reference sequence). The CDR3 totals 18 residues. CDR3 region: CASSYSGTSGSPGETQYF. In nucleotides, the CDR3 is TGTGCCAGCAGCTATTCAGGGACTAGCGGGAGCCCGGGAGAGACCCAGTACTTC. The complete variable domain, with remaining parts taken from reference TRBV13 and TRBJ2-5, reads AAGVIQSPRHLIKEKRETATLKCYPIPRHDTVYWYQQGPGQDPQFLISFYEKMQSDKGSIPDRFSAQQFSDYHSELNMSSLELGDSALYFCASSYSGTSGSPGETQYFGPGTRLLVL.

The count of this clone is one. The J gene is TRBJ1-2, the V gene TRBV5-5; 7 bases align to TRBD1. Losses at the gene ends were 2 bases for V and 8 bases for J; bases not matched to a gene: 12. This CDR3 is 15 amino acids long. Per the germline V gene, CDR1 is SGHKS and CDR2 is YYEKEE (reference sequence). The CDR3 DNA reads TGTGCCAGCAGCTTATATCTCGGGACAGACGGGGGCTACACCTTC. Its protein is CASSLYLGTDGGYTF.

The genes are TRBV12-3 or TRBV12-4 and TRBJ2-3; TRBD1 agrees at 7 bases. The CDR3 sequence is 12 residues long. V lost 4 bases, J lost 5 bases, and 0 bases stayed unmatched. The CDR3 DNA sequence: TGTGCCAGCAGTTGGGACAGAGATACGCAGTATTTT. It translates to CASSWDRDTQYF.

The CDR3 DNA is TGTGCCAGCAGTACCGGGATAGCCTACGAGCAGTACTTC. Its translation: CASSTGIAYEQYF. The gene calls are TRBV28 and TRBJ2-7; weak D call: TRBD2 (5 bases). Germline CDR1 is MDHEN and CDR2 is SYDVKM. The CDR3 length is 13 residues. Trimming stripped 5 bases from V and 2 bases from J, with 10 bases between.

This sequence joins TRBV27 and TRBJ2-1; 7 nucleotides align to TRBD1. In germline, CDR1 is MNHEY, CDR2 SMNVEV (reference sequence). CDR3 length equals 15 residues. Unmatched junction bases numbered 5, after V lost 4 bases and J lost 2 bases. The CDR3 DNA sequence: TGTGCCAGCAGTTCCACCGGGACAGCCTACAATGAGCAGTTCTTC. Its translation is CASSSTGTAYNEQFF.

The V and J genes are TRBV7-2 and TRBJ2-7; D ambiguous. CDR3 length: 13 residues. The ends were cut back, 1 base at V and 6 bases at J, with 10 bases in the middle. Germline loops: CDR1 SGHTA, CDR2 FQGNSA. The CDR3 sequence is CASSLELFLEQYF. CDR3 DNA: TGTGCCAGCAGCTTAGAGCTCTTTCTCGAGCAGTACTTC.

The chain couples TRBV27 to TRBJ2-7; D possibly corresponds to TRBD1 (6 bases). The V end was cut by 5 bases, the J end by 4 bases, with 12 bases between. The germline CDR1 and CDR2 sequences are MNHEY and SMNVEV (reference sequence). This CDR3 comprises 13 residues. The CDR3 nucleotides read TGTGCCAGCAGTACCCCAGGGGTTTACGAGCAGTACTTC. It encodes CASSTPGVYEQYF.

A note on this clone: Relative to the germline gene, one junction end is altered; a read error may explain this. This chain uses TRBV30 with TRBJ1-4, with 9 bases aligning to TRBD1. In germline, CDR1 is GTSNPN, CDR2 SVGIG (reference sequence). This CDR3 spans 13 amino acids. This CDR3 is CAFEQGAREKLLF. As DNA, the CDR3 is TGTGCCTTCGAACAGGGGGCGCGAGAAAAACTGCTTTTT.

This chain links TRBV5-1 with TRBJ2-1; 8 bases agree with TRBD2. The germline V gene encodes CDR1 SGHRS and CDR2 YFSETQ. This CDR3 spans 16 amino acids. The trim removed 4 bases at V and 6 bases at J, leaving 12 bases unmatched. The CDR3 protein is CASSLGWAGGFNEQFF. The CDR3 DNA reads TGCGCCAGCAGCCTAGGCTGGGCGGGAGGTTTCAATGAGCAGTTCTTC.

V and J are TRBV29-1 and TRBJ1-2; 7 nucleotides match TRBD1. Germline CDR1 SQVTM, CDR2 ANQGSEA. This CDR3 spans 13 amino acids. Germline trimming cut 3 bases from V and 6 bases from J; bases unmatched to any gene: 7. The DNA of the CDR3 is TGCAGCGTTGATCAGGGGGTGGGGGATGGCTACACCTTC. It encodes CSVDQGVGDGYTF.

The gene calls are TRBV7-9 and TRBJ2-7; 7 nucleotides line up with TRBD2. CDR1 is SEHNR and CDR2 is FQNEAQ in the germline V gene (reference sequence). The CDR3 spans 14 residues. The ends lost 3 bases at V and 4 bases at J; junction bases unmatched: 6. CDR3 loop: CASSFGVAGYEQYF. The CDR3 DNA is TGTGCCAGCAGCTTTGGGGTAGCGGGTTACGAGCAGTACTTC. Looking up the rest from reference TRBV7-9 and TRBJ2-7 gives the full variable domain: DTGVSQNPRHKITKRGQNVTFRCDPISEHNRLYWYRQTLGQGPEFLTYFQNEAQLEKSRLLSDRFSAERPKGSFSTLEIQRTEQGDSAMYLCASSFGVAGYEQYFGPGTRLTVT.

The chain carries TRBV7-9 and TRBJ1-1, with D maybe TRBD1 (6 bases). V lost 6 bases, J lost 5 bases, and 16 bases lay in between. The CDR3 has 14 amino acids. Germline lookup yields CDR1 SEHNR and CDR2 FQNEAQ (reference sequence). CDR3 sequence: CASRTDRMGTEAFF. For the CDR3, the DNA is TGTGCCAGCAGGACAGACAGGATGGGGACTGAAGCTTTCTTT.

The chain links TRBV4-1 to TRBJ2-1; 9 bases are a match to TRBD1. This CDR3 spans 16 amino acids. Germline lookup yields CDR1 MGHRA and CDR2 YSYEKL. V trimming: 1 base; J trimming: 2 bases; junction bases outside the gene matches: 3. The CDR3 region has the DNA TGCGCCAGCAGCCAAGGCTACAGGGGGCCCTACAATGAGCAGTTCTTC. Translation gives CASSQGYRGPYNEQFF.

J is TRBJ2-2 and V is TRBV7-2; 8 nucleotides align to TRBD2. CDR1 SGHTA and CDR2 FQGNSA come from the germline V gene. The junction had 7 bases not matched to a gene; V was cut back by 2 bases and J by 5 bases. The CDR3 spans 16 residues. CDR3 in amino acids: CASSLRRAGDTGELFF. The CDR3 DNA sequence: TGTGCCAGCAGCTTAAGGCGAGCGGGAGATACCGGGGAGCTGTTTTTT.

The chain combines TRBV28 with TRBJ1-5; D uncertain. The V gene's germline CDR1 is MDHEN and CDR2 SYDVKM. The CDR3 runs 15 residues. The V gene lost 1 base and the J gene lost 0 bases, with 7 bases spanning the gap. The CDR3 loop reads CASSLSTFSNQPQHF. For the CDR3, the DNA is TGTGCCAGCAGTTTATCAACATTTAGCAATCAGCCCCAGCATTTT.

V and J are TRBV11-3 and TRBJ1-1, with D unresolved. The CDR3 is 13 residues long. V gave up 0 bases and J gave up 7 bases, with 9 bases separating them. Per germline, CDR1 SGHNT and CDR2 YENEEA. This CDR3 is CASSLDRESEAFF. The CDR3 nucleotides are TGTGCCAGCAGCTTAGATAGGGAGAGTGAAGCTTTCTTT.

V usage is TRBV5-8 and J usage is TRBJ1-5; weak D call: TRBD1 (5 bases). Trimming pared 0 bases from V and 5 bases from J, leaving 12 bases between. The CDR3 spans 15 residues. Germline assignment: CDR1 SGHTS and CDR2 YDEGEE. CDR3 amino acids: CASSLGGAGHQPQHF. In DNA form, the CDR3 reads TGTGCCAGCAGCTTGGGTGGTGCAGGGCATCAGCCCCAGCATTTT.

The rearrangement uses TRBV4-1 and TRBJ1-5, with 7 bases that match TRBD1. The V gene end was trimmed by 1 base and the J gene end by 6 bases; junction bases not matched to a gene: 6. This CDR3 is 15 amino acids long. Looked up from germline, CDR1 is MGHRA and CDR2 is YSYEKL. For the CDR3, the DNA is TGCGCCAGCAGCCAAGCACGGACAGGCTTTCAGCCCCAGCATTTT. Protein product: CASSQARTGFQPQHF.